The T cell receptor beta chain described here comes from a study of Graves' ophthalmopathy and Graves' hyperthyroidism (dated by TCRdb to 2017 to 2018). Study-wide context: Peripheral blood samples were taken at the time of initial diagnosis, before any treatment was given. To tell Graves' ophthalmopathy apart from Graves' hyperthyroidism, and to predict which patients would progress to ophthalmopathy, the study relied on TCR beta repertoire signatures. In total, under 150 blood samples were TCR-sequenced: fewer than 50 ophthalmopathy, approximately 80 hyperthyroidism and about 17 hyperthyroidism-to-ophthalmopathy patients. To explore V-J signatures distinguishing ophthalmopathy from hyperthyroidism, a discovery set of 100 patients (about 41 ophthalmopathy, around 55 stable hyperthyroidism) was enrolled. An independent validation cohort was composed of 18 hyperthyroidism patients and 17 patients who later progressed from hyperthyroidism to ophthalmopathy. In roughly six hyperthyroidism patients, the T-cell repertoires found in thyroid tissue were compared with those found in blood. After sampling, hyperthyroidism patients received methimazole starting at 30 mg daily, and ophthalmopathy patients received high-dose intravenous methylprednisolone. The approximately 90 discovery patients were divided at random into training and test sets in a 7:3 ratio. Summary of the overall study and its limitations: The 13-signature model separated ophthalmopathy from stable hyperthyroidism with 87.88% sensitivity and roughly 84% specificity in cross-validation, and 80%/75% in the test set. In validation, the model predicted ophthalmopathy progression with 70.59% sensitivity and about 77% specificity; roughly eleven predicted patients were CT-confirmed with GO in a median of approximately 6.2 months. No statistical method was used to set the sample size in advance, and the investigators knew which group each participant was assigned to. Most expanded thyroid clonotypes with frequency above 0.001 were also detected in blood, suggesting blood repertoires may reflect the thyroid immune response.

Ophthalmopathy patients had moderately to severely active disease, Clinical Activity Score of at least 3, NOSPECS grade of at least 4, and disease duration under 3 months. Patients were excluded if they had other autoimmune diseases, uncontrolled infections, pregnancy or lactation. Clinical symptoms, serum thyroxine, TRAb, thyroid ultrasound and orbital computed tomography were used for diagnosis. PBMCs were isolated from about 9.2 ml of fresh peripheral blood by Ficoll-Paque density gradient centrifugation. Total RNA was extracted with Trizol reagent and quality-checked on an Agilent 2100 Bioanalyzer. The junction shows trimming of 0 bases on V and 2 bases on J, plus 10 bases between the germline ends. For CDR1 and CDR2, the germline V gene lists SGHTA and FQGNSA. The CDR3 goes from the cysteine to the phenylalanine over 15 residues. The CDR3 DNA has 45 bases and is translated from base 1. This clonotype came up many times. What antigen it recognizes has not been identified. Per-base quality was not reported, and no clone a single base away is much larger than it.

For repertoire sequencing, TCR beta CDR3 regions were amplified from RNA transcripts. A first-round RT-PCR used HTBI primers with the Qiagen OneStep RT-PCR kit, followed by a second-round multiplex PCR, size selection and purification. Libraries were sequenced paired-end with 100 bp reads on an Illumina HiSeq2000. The original methods were these. SOAPnuke was used for read processing, and reads with adapters, uncalled bases, a mean Phred below 15, or no exact constant-primer or identifier match were discarded. COPE v1.2.5 was used to merge high-quality paired reads. Clonotypes were defined as unique nucleotide sequences and were aligned to IMGT TRB V, D and J references using MiTCR v1.1. The analysis was limited to V-J combinations with a frequency above 0.0001, which together covered approximately 99% of repertoires. A TCR clonal expansion and chaos score per V-J combination was defined as the ratio of F50 clonal expansion to chaos observed in the TCRdist matrix. Welch's t-statistics and random forest were used to reduce features to some 13 V-J combinations, which were fed into a naive Bayes classifier. The Morisita-Horn index was used to measure how similar the thyroid and blood repertoires were. TCRdb redid the processing of the public reads, applying fastp at Q25 and MiXCR, and retained in-frame beta chains. All rows with the same CDR3 protein become a single entry with the most common DNA and genes. Clone size and V and J calls follow TCRdb, not the original study. Present in this sample are some 170,000 distinct CDR3 sequences, approximately 40% of which were seen just once. The ten largest clones add up to 7.5% to 10% of the sample.

This clonotype was sampled from a man aged 25-45 years with Graves' ophthalmopathy. Donor details come from another sample of the same person, matched by shared clones. The sequence is built from TRBV7-2 and TRBJ1-1, with no D gene named confidently. The source material was peripheral blood. The nucleotides are TGTGCCAGCAGCTTAGCCCCGATTCCTAACACTGAAGCTTTCTTT. Its protein is CASSLAPIPNTEAFF.